Below are 7 T cell receptor beta chains sequenced from a single sample in a study of blood T cell repertoires in COVID-19. Assay: immunoSEQ multiplex PCR; the TCRdb copy retains only in-frame clones and omits some. The sample lists approximately 47,000 clones; more than 75% were seen once. Material: peripheral blood. The receptors originated from a woman between 55 and 75 years old with acute or convalescent COVID-19.

V and J are TRBV10-2 and TRBJ2-1; D possibly corresponds to TRBD2 (5 bases). This CDR3 comprises 15 residues. Trimming removed 4 bases at V and 2 bases at J, with 12 bases between. In germline, CDR1 is WSHSY, CDR2 SAAADI. The CDR3 region has the DNA TGCGCCAGCAGTGGTAAGCGGCCTACCTACAATGAGCAGTTCTTC. Its protein product is CASSGKRPTYNEQFF.

V usage is TRBV7-9 and J usage is TRBJ2-2; TRBD2 is a possible D gene (5 bases). The CDR3 sequence is 13 residues long. Germline V gene data show CDR1 as SEHNR and CDR2 as FQNEAQ (reference sequence). The V and J ends lost 5 bases and 4 bases respectively, with 8 bases between them. The CDR3 coding sequence is TGTGCCAGCAGCGTCGAGGGCACCGGGGAGCTGTTTTTT. Residues: CASSVEGTGELFF.

The table lists this clone with a few counts. The chain recombines TRBV29-1 with TRBJ1-1, with D perhaps matching TRBD1 (6 bases). V was shortened by 4 bases and J by 4 bases, with 16 bases between the two germline ends. Germline assignment: CDR1 SQVTM and CDR2 ANQGSEA. This CDR3 contains 14 residues. CDR3 residues: CSVALNTGTTEAFF. The CDR3 DNA reads as TGCAGCGTTGCCCTAAATACAGGGACCACTGAAGCTTTCTTT.

The chain joins TRBV18 to TRBJ2-4; 7 nucleotides line up with TRBD1. J lost 8 bases, V lost 3 bases, and 10 bases had no gene match. Germline assignment: CDR1 KGHSH and CDR2 LQKENI. The CDR3 runs to 15 residues. The CDR3: CASSPWQGVRDIQYF. CDR3 nucleotides: TGTGCCAGCTCACCTTGGCAGGGGGTGAGAGACATTCAGTACTTC.

The chain has TRBV28 and TRBJ1-1; no firm D call. Looked up from germline, CDR1 is MDHEN and CDR2 is SYDVKM. V was pared by 4 bases and J by 4 bases, with 16 bases between. The CDR3 has 15 residues. The CDR3 loop reads CASSSTGGGSTEAFF. The CDR3 DNA sequence: TGTGCCAGCAGTTCGACCGGTGGCGGGAGCACTGAAGCTTTCTTT.

This clone was found a few times. This sample also contains other DNA sequences that code for the same CDR3. This chain uses TRBV24-1 with TRBJ1-1; no clear D. The CDR3 spans 13 residues. CDR1 and CDR2 (germline): KGHDR, SFDVKD. Between the trimmed V and J ends, which lost 5 bases and 1 base, there was a span of 7 bases. The CDR3 sequence is CATSGGGNTEAFF. The CDR3 DNA is TGTGCCACCAGTGGCGGAGGGAACACTGAAGCTTTCTTT.

The chain is built from TRBV10-3 and TRBJ2-1; D might be TRBD1 (5 bases). V dropped 0 bases and J dropped 1 base, with 13 bases sitting between them. The CDR3 covers 17 residues. CDR1 and CDR2 (germline): ENHRY, SYGVKD. The CDR3 sequence: CAISESAGRVSYNEQFF. CDR3 DNA: TGTGCCATCAGTGAGTCCGCAGGCAGGGTGTCCTACAATGAGCAGTTCTTC.